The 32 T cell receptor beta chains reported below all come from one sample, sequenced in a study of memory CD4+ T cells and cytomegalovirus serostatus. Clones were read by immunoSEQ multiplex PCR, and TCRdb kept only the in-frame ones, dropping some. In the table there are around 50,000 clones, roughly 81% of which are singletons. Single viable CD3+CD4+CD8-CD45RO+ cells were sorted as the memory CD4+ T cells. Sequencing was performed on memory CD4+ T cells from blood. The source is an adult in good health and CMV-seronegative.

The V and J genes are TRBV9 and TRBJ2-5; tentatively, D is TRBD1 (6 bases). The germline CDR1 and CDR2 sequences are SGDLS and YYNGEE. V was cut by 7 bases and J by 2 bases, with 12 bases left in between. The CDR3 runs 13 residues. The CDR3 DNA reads TGTGCCAGCCAACGGACAGCACAAGAGACCCAGTACTTC. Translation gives CASQRTAQETQYF.

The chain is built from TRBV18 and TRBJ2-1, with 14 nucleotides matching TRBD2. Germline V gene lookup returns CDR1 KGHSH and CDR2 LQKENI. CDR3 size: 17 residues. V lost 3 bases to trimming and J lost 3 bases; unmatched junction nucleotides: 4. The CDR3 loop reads CASSPIGLAGGYNEQFF. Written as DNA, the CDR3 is TGTGCCAGCTCACCCATTGGACTAGCGGGAGGCTACAATGAGCAGTTCTTC.

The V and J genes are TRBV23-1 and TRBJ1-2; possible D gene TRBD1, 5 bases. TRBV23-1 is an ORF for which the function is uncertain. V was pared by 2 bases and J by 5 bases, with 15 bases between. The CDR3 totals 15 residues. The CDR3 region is CASSQPTDTSYGYTF. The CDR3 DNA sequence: TGCGCCAGCAGTCAACCGACAGATACTTCGTATGGCTACACCTTC.

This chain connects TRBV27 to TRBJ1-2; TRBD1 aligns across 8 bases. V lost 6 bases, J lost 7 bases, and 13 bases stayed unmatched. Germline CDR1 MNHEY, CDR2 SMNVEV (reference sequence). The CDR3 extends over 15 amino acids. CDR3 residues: CASSEPGRGLGGYTF. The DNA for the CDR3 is TGTGCCAGCAGCGAACCCGGCAGGGGGCTCGGTGGCTACACCTTC.

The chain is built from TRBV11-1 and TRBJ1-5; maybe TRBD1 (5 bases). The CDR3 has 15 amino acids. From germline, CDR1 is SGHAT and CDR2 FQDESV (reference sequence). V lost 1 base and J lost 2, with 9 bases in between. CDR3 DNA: TGTGCCAGCAGCTTAGGCCGGGGGGGCAATCAGCCCCAGCATTTT. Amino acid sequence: CASSLGRGGNQPQHF.

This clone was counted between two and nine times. The CDR3 is CASSDLQQSSYEQYF. The CDR3 DNA follows: TGTGCCAGCAGTGATTTGCAGCAAAGCTCCTACGAGCAGTACTTC. V is TRBV25-1 and J is TRBJ2-7; D unresolved. The CDR3 has 15 amino acids. Between the trimmed V and J ends, which lost 3 bases and 0 bases, there was a span of 12 bases. In germline, CDR1 is MGHDK, CDR2 SYGVNS.

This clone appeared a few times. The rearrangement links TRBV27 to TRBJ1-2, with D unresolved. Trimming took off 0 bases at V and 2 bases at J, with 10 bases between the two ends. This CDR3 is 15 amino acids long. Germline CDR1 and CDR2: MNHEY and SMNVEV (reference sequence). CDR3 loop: CASSLSAVWNYGYTF. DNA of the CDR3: TGTGCCAGCAGTTTATCGGCCGTGTGGAACTATGGCTACACCTTC.

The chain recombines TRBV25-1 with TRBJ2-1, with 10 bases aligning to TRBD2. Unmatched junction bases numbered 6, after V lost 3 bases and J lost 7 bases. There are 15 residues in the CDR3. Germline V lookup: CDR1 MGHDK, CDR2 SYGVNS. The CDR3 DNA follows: TGTGCCAGCAGTGACCTAGCGGGAGTCTGGAATGAGCAGTTCTTC. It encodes CASSDLAGVWNEQFF.

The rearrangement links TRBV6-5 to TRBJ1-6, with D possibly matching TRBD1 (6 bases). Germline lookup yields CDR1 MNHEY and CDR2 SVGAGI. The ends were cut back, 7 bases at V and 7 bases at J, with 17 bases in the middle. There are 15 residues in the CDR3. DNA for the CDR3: TGTGCCAGCAAGCGGGGAGAGGGGACAAATTCACCCCTCCACTTT. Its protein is CASKRGEGTNSPLHF.

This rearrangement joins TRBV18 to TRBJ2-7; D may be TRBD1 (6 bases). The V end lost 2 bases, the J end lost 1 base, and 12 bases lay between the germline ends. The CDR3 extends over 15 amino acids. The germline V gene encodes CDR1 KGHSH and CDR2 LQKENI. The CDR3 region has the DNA TGTGCCAGCTCACCAACAGGGCGCGGGTCCTACGAGCAGTACTTC. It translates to CASSPTGRGSYEQYF.

Here the CDR3 reads CASSFGTGDGYTF. CDR3 coding DNA: TGTGCCAGCAGCTTCGGGACAGGGGATGGCTACACCTTC. The rearrangement uses TRBV11-1 and TRBJ1-2; 10 bases agree with TRBD1. Germline V lookup: CDR1 SGHAT, CDR2 FQDESV (reference sequence). Germline trimming cut 3 bases from V and 6 bases from J; bases unmatched to any gene: 1. This CDR3 is 13 amino acids long.

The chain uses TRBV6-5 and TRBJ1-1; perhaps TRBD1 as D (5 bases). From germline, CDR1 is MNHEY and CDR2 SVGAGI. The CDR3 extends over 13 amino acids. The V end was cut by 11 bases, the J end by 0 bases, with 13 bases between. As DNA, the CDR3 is TGTGCCGTACGAAAGGGGATGAACACTGAAGCTTTCTTT. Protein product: CAVRKGMNTEAFF.

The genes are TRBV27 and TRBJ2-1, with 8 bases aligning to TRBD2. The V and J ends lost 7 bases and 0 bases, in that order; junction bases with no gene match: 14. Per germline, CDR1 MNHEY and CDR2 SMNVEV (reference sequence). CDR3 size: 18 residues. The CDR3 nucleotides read TGTGCCAGCATTTTTAGGCTAGCGGGCGGGAGCTCCTACAATGAGCAGTTCTTC. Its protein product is CASIFRLAGGSSYNEQFF.

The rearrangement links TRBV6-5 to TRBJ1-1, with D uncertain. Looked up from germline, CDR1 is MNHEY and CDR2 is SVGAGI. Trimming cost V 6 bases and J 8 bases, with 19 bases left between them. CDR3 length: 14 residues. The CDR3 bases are TGTGCCAGCAGACGGGCGGTGGGTGGATCGGAAGCTTTCTTT. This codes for CASRRAVGGSEAFF.

The CDR3 nucleotides read TGTGCCATCAGCGCTAGCGGGAGGTCGAACACCGGGGAGCTGTTTTTT. Amino acids: CAISASGRSNTGELFF. This chain joins TRBV10-3 and TRBJ2-2; 11 bases line up with TRBD2. With 6 bases clipped from V and 0 bases from J, the junction kept 3 bases outside the gene matches. This CDR3 spans 16 amino acids. Per the germline V gene, CDR1 is ENHRY and CDR2 is SYGVKD.

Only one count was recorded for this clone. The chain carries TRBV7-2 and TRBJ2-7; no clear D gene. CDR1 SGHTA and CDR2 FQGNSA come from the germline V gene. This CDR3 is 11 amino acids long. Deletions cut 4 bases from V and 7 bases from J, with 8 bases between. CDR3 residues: CASSSQVEQYF. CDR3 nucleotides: TGTGCCAGCAGCTCCCAGGTGGAGCAGTACTTC. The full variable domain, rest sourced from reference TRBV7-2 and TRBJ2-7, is GAGVSQSPSNKVTEKGKDVELRCDPISGHTALYWYRQSLGQGLEFLIYFQGNSAPDKSGLPSDRFSAERTGGSVSTLTIQRTQQEDSAVYLCASSSQVEQYFGPGTRLTVT.

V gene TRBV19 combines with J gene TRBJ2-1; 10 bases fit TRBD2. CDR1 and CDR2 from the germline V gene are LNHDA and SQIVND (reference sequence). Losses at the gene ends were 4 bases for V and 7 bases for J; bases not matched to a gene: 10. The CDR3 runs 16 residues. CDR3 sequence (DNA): TGTGCCAGTAGTACCCAAGCGGGAGGGCCTAGGAATGAGCAGTTCTTC. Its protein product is CASSTQAGGPRNEQFF.

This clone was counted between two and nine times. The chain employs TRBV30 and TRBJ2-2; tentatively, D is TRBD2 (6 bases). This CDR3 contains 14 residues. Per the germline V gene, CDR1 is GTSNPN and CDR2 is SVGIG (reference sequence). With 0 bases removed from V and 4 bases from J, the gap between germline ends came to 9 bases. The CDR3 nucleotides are TGTGCCTGGAGTGTACTCGGGGGCACCGGGGAGCTGTTTTTT. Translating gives CAWSVLGGTGELFF.

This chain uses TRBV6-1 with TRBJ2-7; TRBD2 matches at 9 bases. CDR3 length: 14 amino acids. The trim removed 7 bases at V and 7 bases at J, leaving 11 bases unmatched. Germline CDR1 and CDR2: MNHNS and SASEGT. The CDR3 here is CASTGLAHGWEQYF. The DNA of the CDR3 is TGTGCCAGCACCGGACTAGCGCATGGTTGGGAGCAGTACTTC.

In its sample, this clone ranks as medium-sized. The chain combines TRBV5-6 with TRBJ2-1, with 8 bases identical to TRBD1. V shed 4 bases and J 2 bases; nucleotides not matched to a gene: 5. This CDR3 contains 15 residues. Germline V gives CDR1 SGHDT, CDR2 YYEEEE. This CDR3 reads CASSQDRGPYNEQFF. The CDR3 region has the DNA TGTGCCAGCAGCCAAGACAGGGGACCCTACAATGAGCAGTTCTTC.

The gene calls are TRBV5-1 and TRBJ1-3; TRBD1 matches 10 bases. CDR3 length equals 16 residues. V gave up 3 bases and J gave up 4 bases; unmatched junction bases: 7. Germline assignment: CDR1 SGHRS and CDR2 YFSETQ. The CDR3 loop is CASSWGTGAGGNTIYF. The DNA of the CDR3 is TGCGCCAGCAGCTGGGGGACAGGGGCTGGCGGAAACACCATATATTTT. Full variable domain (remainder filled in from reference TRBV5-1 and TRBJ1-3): KAGVTQTPRYLIKTRGQQVTLSCSPISGHRSVSWYQQTPGQGLQFLFEYFSETQRNKGNFPGRFSGRQFSNSRSEMNVSTLELGDSALYLCASSWGTGAGGNTIYFGEGSWLTVV.

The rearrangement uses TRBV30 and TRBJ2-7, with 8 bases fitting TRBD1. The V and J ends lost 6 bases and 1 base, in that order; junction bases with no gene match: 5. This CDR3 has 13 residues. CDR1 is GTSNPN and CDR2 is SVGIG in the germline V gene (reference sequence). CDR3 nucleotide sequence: TGTGCCTGCCTAACAGGGGGTTCCTACGAGCAGTACTTC. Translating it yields CACLTGGSYEQYF. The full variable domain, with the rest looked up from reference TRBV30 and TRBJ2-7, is SQTIHQWPATLVQPVGSPLSLECTVEGTSNPNLYWYRQAAGRGLQLLFYSVGIGQISSEVPQNLSASRPQDRQFILSSKKLLLSDSGFYLCACLTGGSYEQYFGPGTRLTVT.

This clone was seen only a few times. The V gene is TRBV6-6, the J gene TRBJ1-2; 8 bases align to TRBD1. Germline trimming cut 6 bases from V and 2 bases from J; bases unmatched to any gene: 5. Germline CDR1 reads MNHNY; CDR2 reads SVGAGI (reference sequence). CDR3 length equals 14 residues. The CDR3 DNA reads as TGTGCCAGCAGGGACCAGGGGGCGAACTATGGCTACACCTTC. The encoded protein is CASRDQGANYGYTF.

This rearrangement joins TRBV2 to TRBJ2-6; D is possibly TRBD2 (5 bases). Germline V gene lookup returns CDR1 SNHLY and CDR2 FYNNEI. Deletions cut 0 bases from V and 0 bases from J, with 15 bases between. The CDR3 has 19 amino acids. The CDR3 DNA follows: TGTGCCAGCAGTGAAGCCCCTCGCGGAGGCCCCTCTGGGGCCAACGTCCTGACTTTC. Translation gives CASSEAPRGGPSGANVLTF.

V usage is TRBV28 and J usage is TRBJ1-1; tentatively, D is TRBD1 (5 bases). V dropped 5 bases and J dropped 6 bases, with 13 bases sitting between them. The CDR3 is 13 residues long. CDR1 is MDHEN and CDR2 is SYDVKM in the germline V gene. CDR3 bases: TGTGCCAGCAGTCGGGGGGAAAGAGCTGAAGCTTTCTTT. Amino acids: CASSRGERAEAFF. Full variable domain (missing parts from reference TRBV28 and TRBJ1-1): DVKVTQSSRYLVKRTGEKVFLECVQDMDHENMFWYRQDPGLGLRLIYFSYDVKMKEKGDIPEGYSVSREKKERFSLILESASTNQTSMYLCASSRGERAEAFFGQGTRLTVV.

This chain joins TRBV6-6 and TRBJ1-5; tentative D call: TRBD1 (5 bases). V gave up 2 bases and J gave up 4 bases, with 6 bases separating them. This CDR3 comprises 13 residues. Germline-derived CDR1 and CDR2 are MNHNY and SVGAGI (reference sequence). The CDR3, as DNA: TGTGCCAGCAGTTACGGGGCTAATCAGCCCCAGCATTTT. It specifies CASSYGANQPQHF.

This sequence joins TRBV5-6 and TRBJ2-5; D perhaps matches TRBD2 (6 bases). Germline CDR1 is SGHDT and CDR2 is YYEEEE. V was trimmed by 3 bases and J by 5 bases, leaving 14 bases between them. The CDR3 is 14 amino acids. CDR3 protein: CASSSGTYRETQYF. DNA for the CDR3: TGTGCCAGCAGCTCTGGGACTTATCGGGAGACCCAGTACTTC.

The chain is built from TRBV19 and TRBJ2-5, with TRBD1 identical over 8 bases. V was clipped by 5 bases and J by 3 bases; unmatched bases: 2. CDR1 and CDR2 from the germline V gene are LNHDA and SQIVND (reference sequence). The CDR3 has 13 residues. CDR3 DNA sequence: TGTGCCAGTAGTCGACAGGGGAAAGAGACCCAGTACTTC. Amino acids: CASSRQGKETQYF.

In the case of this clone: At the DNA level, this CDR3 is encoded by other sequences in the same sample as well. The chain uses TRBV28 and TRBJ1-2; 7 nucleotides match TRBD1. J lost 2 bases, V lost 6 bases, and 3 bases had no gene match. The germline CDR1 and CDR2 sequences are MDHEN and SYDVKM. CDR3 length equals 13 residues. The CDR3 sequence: CASSLTGNYGYTF. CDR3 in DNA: TGTGCCAGCAGCCTGACAGGGAACTATGGCTACACCTTC.

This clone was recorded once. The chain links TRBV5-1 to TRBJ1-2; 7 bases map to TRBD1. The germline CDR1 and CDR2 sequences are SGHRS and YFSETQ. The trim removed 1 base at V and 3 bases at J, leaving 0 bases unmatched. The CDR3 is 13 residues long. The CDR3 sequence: CASSLTGDYGYTF. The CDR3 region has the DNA TGCGCCAGCAGCTTGACAGGGGACTATGGCTACACCTTC.

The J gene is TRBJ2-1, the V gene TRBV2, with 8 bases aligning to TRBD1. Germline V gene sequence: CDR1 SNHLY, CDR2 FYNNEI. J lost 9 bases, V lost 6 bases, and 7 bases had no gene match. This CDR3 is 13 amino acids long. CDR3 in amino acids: CASRDNTGGEQFF. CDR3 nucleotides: TGTGCCAGCAGGGACAATACAGGGGGTGAGCAGTTCTTC.

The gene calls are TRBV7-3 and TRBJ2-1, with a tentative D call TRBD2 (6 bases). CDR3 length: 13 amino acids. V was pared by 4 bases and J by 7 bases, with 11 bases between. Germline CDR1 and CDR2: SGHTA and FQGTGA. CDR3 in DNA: TGTGCCAGCAGCTCATCCCGGGGGAATGAGCAGTTCTTC. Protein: CASSSSRGNEQFF.